Each of the 30 T cell receptor beta chains below was sequenced from the same sample in a study of CD8 T cells in ankylosing spondylitis. Whole-study findings and limits: Characteristic, it appeared, of ankylosing spondylitis blood was a TCR beta motif of several highly homologous variants.

TCRdb analysed the 5' RACE reads with MiXCR anew, one entry per CDR3 protein. The sample has a few hundred thousand distinct CDR3 sequences; around 6.6% are singletons. No antigen has been identified for these receptors. Sequenced input: blood, either unsorted or a sorted T cell fraction (not recorded which). All receptors derive from a male donor with ankylosing spondylitis.

Many counts were recorded for this clonotype. The chain uses TRBV9 and TRBJ1-3, with a weak D call TRBD1 (5 bases). Deletions cut 2 bases from V and 0 bases from J, with 9 bases between. Germline loops: CDR1 SGDLS, CDR2 YYNGEE. The length of the CDR3 is 15 residues. Here the CDR3 reads CASSVDILSGNTIYF. DNA for the CDR3: TGTGCCAGCAGCGTGGACATACTCTCTGGAAACACCATATATTTT.

In this sample, this clonotype turned up many times. This chain links TRBV9 with TRBJ2-3, with D perhaps matching TRBD1 or TRBD2 (5 bases each). V lost 0 bases and J 3 bases, leaving 5 bases between the germline ends. The CDR3 is 13 residues long. Germline V gives CDR1 SGDLS, CDR2 YYNGEE. The CDR3 here is CASSVGGTDTQYF. The CDR3 DNA follows: TGTGCCAGCAGCGTAGGGGGGACAGATACGCAGTATTTT.

The table lists this clonotype with many counts. V usage is TRBV20-1 and J usage is TRBJ1-5, with 10 bases matching TRBD1. The CDR3 totals 16 residues. The V segment lost 0 bases and the J segment 4 bases; nucleotides outside the gene matches: 6. CDR1 is DFQATT and CDR2 is SNEGSKA in the germline V gene (reference sequence). This chain's CDR3 is CSARDTSGQGNQPQHF. The CDR3 nucleotides read TGCAGTGCTAGAGATACGTCGGGACAGGGGAATCAGCCCCAGCATTTT.

This clonotype was seen many times. The chain links TRBV7-2 to TRBJ1-1; possibly TRBD1 for D (6 bases). Trimming cost V 4 bases and J 5 bases, with 23 bases left between them. The CDR3 is made up of 17 amino acids. Germline CDR1 reads SGHTA; CDR2 reads FQGNSA. CDR3 DNA: TGTGCCAGCAGCTCCCTTAGGGGGGGCATGGAGGGAACTGAAGCTTTCTTT. It is translated as CASSSLRGGMEGTEAFF.

This clonotype has ten or more counts. The chain is built from TRBV12-3 or TRBV12-4 and TRBJ1-1, with 8 bases matching TRBD1. The V gene end was trimmed by 5 bases and the J gene end by 4 bases; junction bases not matched to a gene: 12. CDR3 length: 16 residues. CDR3 sequence reads: CASSRTGRAGGTEAFF. In nucleotides, the CDR3 is TGTGCCAGCAGTCGGACAGGGCGCGCGGGGGGCACTGAAGCTTTCTTT.

This clonotype was observed many times. The chain combines TRBV28 with TRBJ1-1; D gene unclear. The V end was cut by 6 bases, the J end by 1 base, with 12 bases between. The CDR3 length is 14 residues. Looked up from germline, CDR1 is MDHEN and CDR2 is SYDVKM. In DNA, the CDR3 is TGTGCCAGCAGCCCTGGACGGTCGAACACTGAAGCTTTCTTT. Translated, it gives CASSPGRSNTEAFF.

This chain links TRBV9 with TRBJ2-3; 7 nucleotides match TRBD2. The germline gives CDR1 SGDLS, CDR2 YYNGEE. Trimming cost V 1 base and J 2 bases; bases outside gene matches: 7. This CDR3 has 16 residues. The CDR3 loop reads CASSVNRLAITDTQYF. The CDR3 DNA reads TGTGCCAGCAGCGTAAATAGACTAGCTATCACAGATACGCAGTATTTT.

The sample holds a few counts of this clonotype. This chain uses TRBV5-1 with TRBJ2-1; the match to TRBD1 covers 12 bases. This CDR3 spans 19 amino acids. Germline V lookup: CDR1 SGHRS, CDR2 YFSETQ. Unmatched junction bases numbered 13, after V lost 2 bases and J lost 4 bases. The CDR3 DNA reads TGCGCCAGCAGCTTAAACCGGGACAGGGGGCGAGGGGCATACAATGAGCAGTTCTTC. This gives the protein CASSLNRDRGRGAYNEQFF.

The CDR3 region has the DNA TGCAGTGCTACTGGAGGGGGTGGGAACATTCAGTACTTC. This codes for CSATGGGGNIQYF. The chain links TRBV20-1 to TRBJ2-4, with D perhaps matching TRBD1 or TRBD2 (6 bases each). The V end lost 4 bases, the J end lost 7 bases, and 14 bases lay between the germline ends. The germline V gene encodes CDR1 DFQATT and CDR2 SNEGSKA (reference sequence). The CDR3 has 13 residues.

This sequence joins TRBV15 and TRBJ2-5; D gene unclear. The CDR3 spans 13 residues. Germline V gene lookup returns CDR1 LNHNV and CDR2 YYDKDF (reference sequence). Trimming removed 7 bases from V and 1 base from J, with 10 bases in between. CDR3 in amino acids: CATTSHSQETQYF. The CDR3, as DNA: TGTGCCACCACCTCCCACTCCCAAGAGACCCAGTACTTC.

This clonotype was seen many times. J is TRBJ2-2 and V is TRBV7-8, with D hard to call. Trimming cost V 1 base and J 1 base, with 10 bases left between them. The length of the CDR3 is 16 residues. Germline CDR1 is SGHVS and CDR2 is FQNEAQ. In nucleotides, the CDR3 is TGTGCCAGCAGCTTAGTCGGACGGCAGAACACCGGGGAGCTGTTTTTT. Its protein is CASSLVGRQNTGELFF.

The chain links TRBV27 to TRBJ2-7; 9 positions agree with TRBD1. The CDR3 length is 15 residues. V lost 2 bases to trimming and J lost 5 bases; unmatched junction nucleotides: 7. Per germline, CDR1 MNHEY and CDR2 SMNVEV (reference sequence). CDR3 bases: TGTGCCAGCAGTTTACACCGGGACAGGGACCACGAGCAGTACTTC. Translation: CASSLHRDRDHEQYF.

This clonotype was seen a handful of times. This sequence joins TRBV14 and TRBJ2-7; 7 nucleotides agree with TRBD2. CDR1 is SGHDN, CDR2 FVKESK, per germline. The CDR3 is 15 residues long. The junction had 8 bases not matched to a gene; V was cut back by 2 bases and J by 4 bases. The CDR3 nucleotides are TGTGCCAGCAGCCAACCCGGGCCCGGGGGGTACGAGCAGTACTTC. This encodes CASSQPGPGGYEQYF.

This clonotype was detected many times. The chain recombines TRBV4-3 with TRBJ2-3; 15 bases agree with TRBD2. CDR3 length equals 18 residues. Germline V gene sequence: CDR1 LGHNA, CDR2 YSLEER. V lost 4 bases and J lost 2; bases outside the gene matches: 7. As DNA, the CDR3 is TGCGCCAGCAGCCCTGGACTAGCGGGGGGGCCCACCACAGATACGCAGTATTTT. This sequence encodes CASSPGLAGGPTTDTQYF.

The chain carries TRBV5-1 and TRBJ2-1, with TRBD2 matching 9 bases. V was clipped by 8 bases and J by 5 bases; unmatched bases: 5. The CDR3 length is 13 residues. CDR1 and CDR2 (germline): SGHRS, YFSETQ. The CDR3 sequence is CASGLALDNEQFF. The CDR3 region has the DNA TGCGCCAGTGGACTAGCGTTGGACAATGAGCAGTTCTTC.

This clonotype was seen a handful of times. The chain links TRBV6-2 or TRBV6-3 to TRBJ2-3, with 9 bases identical to TRBD1. The V and J ends lost 8 bases and 0 bases, in that order; junction bases with no gene match: 6. Germline V gene lookup returns CDR1 MNHEY and CDR2 SVGEGT. This CDR3 comprises 15 residues. CDR3 DNA sequence: TGTGCCAGCCATTCCGGGACAGGGAGCACAGATACGCAGTATTTT. Translation gives CASHSGTGSTDTQYF.

This clonotype was seen ten or more times. This sequence joins TRBV20-1 and TRBJ2-5; possible D gene TRBD2, 6 bases. The CDR3 has 15 amino acids. CDR1 is DFQATT and CDR2 is SNEGSKA in the germline V gene (reference sequence). Trimming removed 2 bases at V and 9 bases at J, with 22 bases between. The CDR3 DNA reads TGCAGTGCTAGACCCACCGGGACTGGCATGGGGGCCCAGTACTTC. As protein: CSARPTGTGMGAQYF.

In this sample, this clonotype turned up many times. This chain uses TRBV27 with TRBJ2-2; TRBD1 aligns across 10 bases. Trimming took 5 bases from V and 7 from J; bases not matched to a gene: 7. The CDR3 loop spans 15 amino acids. CDR1 MNHEY and CDR2 SMNVEV come from the germline V gene (reference sequence). CDR3 DNA: TGTGCCAGCAGTATCGGGACAGGGGCGCGCGGGGAGCTGTTTTTT. Its protein product is CASSIGTGARGELFF.

This clonotype was observed at least ten times. V is TRBV7-9 and J is TRBJ2-1, with no clear D. This CDR3 region has 14 residues. V lost 3 bases to trimming and J lost 2 bases, with 8 bases between them. Germline V lookup: CDR1 SEHNR, CDR2 FQNEAQ (reference sequence). The CDR3 is CASSFGRTYNEQFF. CDR3 DNA sequence: TGTGCCAGCAGCTTCGGTCGCACCTACAATGAGCAGTTCTTC.

This clonotype has ten or more counts. The chain recombines TRBV10-3 with TRBJ2-3; D is perhaps TRBD2 (5 bases). V dropped 0 bases and J dropped 4 bases, with 14 bases sitting between them. CDR1 is ENHRY and CDR2 is SYGVKD in the germline V gene. The CDR3 extends over 16 amino acids. In DNA form, the CDR3 reads TGTGCCATCAGTGAGTCTGGCGGTGCCGGGGCAGATACGCAGTATTTT. Its translation is CAISESGGAGADTQYF.

V usage is TRBV5-1 and J usage is TRBJ2-7, with 8 nucleotides matching TRBD1. The length of the CDR3 is 14 residues. With V trimmed by 4 bases and J by 3 bases, 6 bases remained unmatched. CDR1 SGHRS and CDR2 YFSETQ come from the germline V gene. CDR3 DNA: TGCGCCAGCAGCGGCACAGGGGGAGTCTACGAGCAGTACTTC. It encodes CASSGTGGVYEQYF.

This clonotype has ten or more counts. This chain joins TRBV15 and TRBJ1-1; 7 bases are shared with TRBD1. The CDR3 covers 16 residues. Unmatched junction bases numbered 6, after V lost 0 bases and J lost 2 bases. Germline loops: CDR1 LNHNV, CDR2 YYDKDF (reference sequence). The CDR3 DNA follows: TGTGCCACCAGCAGAGATCGTGGAGGGGGCAACACTGAAGCTTTCTTT. Protein product: CATSRDRGGGNTEAFF.

This clonotype was seen a handful of times. The chain links TRBV4-2 to TRBJ2-7; 9 bases map to TRBD2. V lost 2 bases to trimming and J lost 0 bases; unmatched junction nucleotides: 5. Germline loops: CDR1 LGHNA, CDR2 YNFKEQ. The CDR3 consists of 16 residues. The CDR3 reads CASSQIAGEPSYEQYF. The DNA for the CDR3 is TGTGCCAGCAGCCAAATAGCGGGAGAGCCCTCCTACGAGCAGTACTTC.

This clonotype was counted at least ten times. The chain recombines TRBV11-2 with TRBJ2-4; D unclear. V lost 2 bases and J 2 bases, leaving 1 base between the germline ends. Per germline, CDR1 SGHAT and CDR2 FQNNGV. This CDR3 has 12 amino acids. The CDR3 DNA is TGTGCCAGCAGCTTAACCAAAAACATTCAGTACTTC. Protein product: CASSLTKNIQYF.

This clonotype was detected a few times. V gene TRBV6-2 or TRBV6-3 combines with J gene TRBJ1-1; D is uncertain. Per germline, CDR1 MNHEY and CDR2 SVGEGT. The V gene lost 2 bases and the J gene lost 1 base, with 5 bases spanning the gap. The CDR3 consists of 13 residues. CDR3 coding DNA: TGTGCCAGCAGTTACATCGGGAACACTGAAGCTTTCTTT. This encodes CASSYIGNTEAFF.

This clonotype has more than one count but fewer than ten. The rearrangement uses TRBV4-3 and TRBJ2-7, with D perhaps TRBD1 (5 bases). Germline V gene lookup returns CDR1 LGHNA and CDR2 YSLEER. CDR3 length: 14 residues. V was shortened by 0 bases and J by 3 bases, with 9 bases between the two germline ends. The CDR3 region is CASSQDAGNYEQYF. The CDR3 DNA reads as TGCGCCAGCAGCCAAGATGCAGGGAACTACGAGCAGTACTTC.

This clonotype was detected ten times or more. The DNA for the CDR3 is TGTGCCAGCACCCCTGACAGGGAGGAAGCTTTCTTT. Its translation is CASTPDREEAFF. The chain links TRBV7-9 to TRBJ1-1, with TRBD1 identical over 7 bases. CDR1 is SEHNR and CDR2 is FQNEAQ in the germline V gene (reference sequence). V lost 7 bases to trimming and J lost 8 bases; unmatched junction nucleotides: 7. The CDR3 contains 12 residues.

This clonotype was seen many times. V and J are TRBV29-1 and TRBJ1-1; D is perhaps TRBD1 (6 bases). The CDR3 covers 13 residues. The germline V and J ends were trimmed by 6 bases and 1 base, with 12 bases remaining between them. CDR1 is SQVTM and CDR2 is ANQGSEA in the germline V gene. CDR3 protein: CSVLQGWNTEAFF. DNA of the CDR3: TGCAGCGTCTTACAGGGTTGGAACACTGAAGCTTTCTTT.

This clonotype occurred many times. This CDR3 reads CASSPGLATWETQYF. CDR3 nucleotide sequence: TGTGCCAGCAGTCCGGGACTAGCTACCTGGGAGACCCAGTACTTC. The V call is TRBV12-3 or TRBV12-4, the J call TRBJ2-5; 9 nucleotides line up with TRBD2. The length of the CDR3 is 15 residues. With 5 bases clipped from V and 5 bases from J, the junction kept 9 bases outside the gene matches.

This clonotype was counted at least ten times. V usage is TRBV28 and J usage is TRBJ2-1; D unclear. The CDR3 runs to 11 residues. The germline CDR1 and CDR2 sequences are MDHEN and SYDVKM. The ends were cut back, 2 bases at V and 10 bases at J, with 6 bases in the middle. As DNA, the CDR3 is TGTGCCAGCAGTTTAGTCAGGGAGCAGTTCTTC. This encodes CASSLVREQFF.